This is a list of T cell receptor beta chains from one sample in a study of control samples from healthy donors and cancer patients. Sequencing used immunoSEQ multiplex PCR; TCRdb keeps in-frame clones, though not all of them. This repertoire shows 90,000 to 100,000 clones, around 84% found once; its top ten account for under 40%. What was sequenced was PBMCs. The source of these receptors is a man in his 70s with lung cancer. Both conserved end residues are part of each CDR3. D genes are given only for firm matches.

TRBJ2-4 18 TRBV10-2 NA CASSELGRVDWTKNIQYF TGCGCCAGCAGTGAATTGGGACGTGTGGATTGGACCAAAAACATTCAGTACTTC
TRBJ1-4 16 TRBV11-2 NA CASSPYTSSINEKLFF TGTGCCAGCAGCCCATACACCTCGTCTATCAATGAAAAACTGTTTTTT
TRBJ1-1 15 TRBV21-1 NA CARPHRGALNTEAFF TGTGCCAGACCCCACAGGGGGGCCTTGAACACTGAAGCTTTCTTT
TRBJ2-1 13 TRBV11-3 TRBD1 CASSSDRDDEQFF TGTGCCAGCAGTTCGGACAGGGACGATGAGCAGTTCTTC
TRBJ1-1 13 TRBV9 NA CASSVDRGREAFF TGTGCCAGCAGCGTAGACCGGGGCCGAGAGGCTTTCTTT
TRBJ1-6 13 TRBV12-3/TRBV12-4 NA CASSLGPESPLHF TGTGCCAGCAGTTTAGGGCCAGAGTCACCCCTCCACTTT
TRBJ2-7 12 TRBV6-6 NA CASTAGAGEQYF TGTGCCAGCACTGCGGGGGCGGGGGAGCAGTACTTC
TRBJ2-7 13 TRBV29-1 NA CSVVGRSSYEQYF TGCAGCGTTGTCGGACGGAGCTCCTACGAGCAGTACTTC
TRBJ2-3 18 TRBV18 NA CASSPRAGESSSTDTQYF TGTGCCAGCTCACCCCGGGCAGGGGAAAGTTCTAGCACAGATACGCAGTATTTT
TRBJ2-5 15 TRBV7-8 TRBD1 CASSLTGGLGETQYF TGTGCCAGCAGCTTGACAGGGGGGCTCGGGGAGACCCAGTACTTC
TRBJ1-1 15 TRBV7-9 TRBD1 CASRGRGLLNAEAFF TGTGCCAGCAGGGGCAGGGGGCTACTAAACGCTGAAGCTTTCTTT
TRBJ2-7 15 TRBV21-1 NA CASSMGGRGSYEQYF TGTGCCAGCAGCATGGGGGGACGGGGCTCCTACGAGCAGTACTTC
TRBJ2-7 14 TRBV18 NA CASSRTGYSYEQYF TGTGCCAGCTCACGTACAGGGTACTCCTACGAGCAGTACTTC
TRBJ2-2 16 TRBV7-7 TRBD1 CASSLGGQGKTGELFF TGTGCTAGCAGCTTGGGGGGACAGGGAAAAACCGGGGAGCTGTTTTTT
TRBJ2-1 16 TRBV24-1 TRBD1 CATSETRDRGNNEQFF TGTGCCACCAGTGAAACCCGGGACAGGGGCAACAATGAGCAGTTCTTC
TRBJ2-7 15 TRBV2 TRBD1 CASSENRGPTKVQYF TGTGCCAGCAGCGAGAACAGGGGGCCAACAAAGGTGCAGTACTTC
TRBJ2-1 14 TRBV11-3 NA CASSQGGTRDEQFF TGTGCCAGCAGCCAAGGGGGGACTCGGGACGAGCAGTTCTTC